The clone carrying this T cell receptor beta chain came up once. Its antigen is still unknown. The sample is drawn from a study of cytomegalovirus exposure and HLA in healthy donors. Points from the study as a whole: Fewer N-insertions (relative to the roughly 700-donor mean) were reportedly seen in an Asian-associated ancestry cluster in a later analysis. In a later analysis, CMV-associated beta chains were mostly HLA-associated, it appeared.

The PCR ran on 60 Vbeta and 13 Jbeta primers. Profiling relied on immunoSEQ multiplex PCR, and the TCRdb table lists in-frame clones only, not all of them. The sample has 110,000 to 150,000 clones; roughly four fifths are singletons. The germline V gene has CDR1 LNHDA and CDR2 SQIVND (reference sequence). Trimming removed 1 base from V and 8 bases from J; junction bases left unmatched: 10. This CDR3 region has 16 residues. The sequenced sample was PBMCs. The genes are TRBV19 and TRBJ2-2; 7 bases align to TRBD2. This clonotype originated in a woman in her thirties or forties in good health and CMV-seronegative. As DNA, the CDR3 is TGTGCCAGTAGTATAGGGGAGGGCAATTACGGAGGGGAGCTGTTTTTT. Its translation: CASSIGEGNYGGELFF.